This TCR beta chain was profiled in a study of blood T cell repertoires in COVID-19. Individuals aged about 18 to 100 years were recruited from 24 US areas. The V and J ends lost 1 base and 2 bases respectively, with 6 bases between them. Germline-derived CDR1 and CDR2 are MNHEY and SVGAGI. This CDR3 region has 14 residues. The method was immunoSEQ multiplex PCR; TCRdb's version includes in-frame clones alone and lacks a portion of them. The sample has 15,000 to 20,000 clones, about 91% seen once. The clonotype was recovered from a woman in her thirties who had recovered from COVID-19. Sequenced: PBMCs or T cells enriched from blood (not recorded which). The V call is TRBV6-5, the J call TRBJ1-3; D possibly corresponds to TRBD1 (6 bases). CDR3 nucleotides: TGTGCCAGCAGTTACTGGGGGCCTGGAAACACCATATATTTT. Translated: CASSYWGPGNTIYF.